What follows describes a single TCR beta chain. Its antigen specificity is not known. Base qualities are not at hand, and no much larger clone is one base apart. In Seattle, one collaborating source enrolled patients while the infection was active and tracked those patients longitudinally over the course of disease. Each collaborating institution followed its own protocols to collect whole blood in K2EDTA tubes. For TCRbeta analysis, collaborator samples were shipped as frozen whole blood, as isolated PBMCs, or as DNA extracted from either sample type. A distance of 11 bases separates the germline ends of V and J, which lose 1 base and 8 bases respectively. The cysteine opens and the phenylalanine closes a CDR3 of 13 amino acids. Here the CDR3 DNA is all that survives: 39 bases in frame from base 1. CDR1 and CDR2 are drawn from the germline V gene (reference sequence): LGHDT, YNNKEL. These data come from a study of blood T cell repertoires in COVID-19 (TCRdb year 2020). About the study as a whole: Samples from collaborators originated in the United States, Italy and Spain and spanned both the acute and convalescent phases of COVID-19. The prospective study material was composed of cDNA or gDNA derived from T cells, B-cell-depleted T cells, or PBMCs. Subjects who had been exposed to COVID-19, were actively infected with it, or had recovered from it provided the deeply sampled blood TCRbeta repertoires that made up the dataset. A freely available public database, intended as a resource for researchers studying the immune response to SARS-CoV-2, is where the repertoires were released. The samples were drawn from two sources: the first 160 participants of the ongoing ImmuneRACE study, and some 1,300 subjects contributed by 6 global collaborators. Sample metadata almost always included a de-identified subject ID, COVID-19 status, age in years and sex. HLA class I and class II types, where available, came from metadata supplied by the sample provider rather than from assay-based typing. General conclusions and limits of the study: The quantity of clinical and demographic metadata differed by source and by participant and was supplied without curation.

TCRbeta CDR3 regions were amplified from genomic DNA by means of the immunoSEQ Assay, a bias-controlled multiplex PCR. The authors' pipeline ran thus. Within the assay, amplification of reference gene primers was used to estimate how many nucleated cells each sample contained. To quantify the absolute abundance of each unique TCRbeta CDR3 rearrangement, sequence reads were collapsed and filtered. For each sample, productive Simpson clonality was calculated as the square root of Simpson's diversity index across productive rearrangements. This immuneACCESS table, as held by TCRdb, lists in-frame sequences with V and J called but not all clones. Of the missing ones, under half trace to an unresolved V gene in checked studies; the others have no known cause. Clonal size and the V and J genes are those of that table, whereas D and trimming came from the DNA. Counted in this sample were about 250,000 clones; approximately 91% of them appeared once. The ten top clones hold 0.83% of the sample.

Input material: peripheral blood. The source is a man aged 30-40 years with COVID-19, enrolled during active disease. The sequence links TRBV3-1 (or the pseudogene TRBV3-2) to TRBJ1-2, with the D gene not clear enough to name. CDR3 loop: CASSQGPGGGYTF. The bases are TGTGCCAGCAGCCAAGGACCTGGCGGGGGCTACACCTTC.